The table lists the clone carrying this TCR beta chain with a few counts. A much bigger clone sits one base away, suggesting this may be a read error. This specimen belongs to a study of T cells in Graves' hyperthyroidism and ophthalmopathy. Amplification of TCR beta CDR3 regions was performed using RNA transcripts as template. Initially, a first-round RT-PCR of the TCR CDR3 employed the HTBI primer set. TCRdb re-called the multiplex PCR reads through MiXCR, storing one row per CDR3 protein. The top ten hold more than 20% of the sample, which has roughly 150,000 distinct CDR3 sequences, just under 9.5% seen once. This CDR3 spans 14 amino acids. The ends were cut back, 3 bases at V and 8 bases at J, with 16 bases in the middle. From germline, CDR1 is MDHEN and CDR2 SYDVKM.

The chain recombines TRBV28 with TRBJ1-2; D is possibly TRBD1 (5 bases). The sample consisted of blood. This receptor was taken from a woman aged 18-29 years with Graves' hyperthyroidism that later progressed to Graves' ophthalmopathy. The CDR3, as DNA: TGTGCCAGCAGTTTTGGGGCCGAACTATGGGGCTACACCTTC. This codes for CASSFGAELWGYTF.